The next 7 T cell receptor beta chains were all read from a single sample in a study of OX40 agonist ivuxolimab in advanced cancers. Here immunoSEQ multiplex PCR was the method, and the copy in TCRdb shows in-frame clones only, minus some. The sample gives about 76,000 clones, approximately 91% of which show up once; roughly 13% is in the top ten. Here the sequenced sample was CD4+ or CD8+ T cells sorted from blood, taken in a trial of the OX40 agonist ivuxolimab. The source of these receptors is an adult with an advanced solid tumor such as melanoma, head and neck, liver or kidney cancer.

The chain carries TRBV18 and TRBJ2-5; D is unresolved. V was cut by 3 bases and J by 2 bases, with 10 bases left in between. The CDR3 has 14 residues. Per the germline V gene, CDR1 is KGHSH and CDR2 is LQKENI. The CDR3 region has the DNA TGTGCCAGCTCACCCCGACACTTACAAGAGACCCAGTACTTC. Its translation is CASSPRHLQETQYF.

The chain carries TRBV18 and TRBJ1-2, with D unresolved. This CDR3 spans 16 amino acids. The germline V gene has CDR1 KGHSH and CDR2 LQKENI. The V end was cut by 1 base, the J end by 0 bases, with 12 bases between. CDR3 region: CASSPRGEPSNYGYTF. Written as DNA, the CDR3 is TGTGCCAGCTCACCACGCGGGGAGCCGTCTAACTATGGCTACACCTTC.

The chain has TRBV10-1 and TRBJ2-1; 11 nucleotides align to TRBD2. Germline CDR1 and CDR2: WNHNN and SYGVQD (reference sequence). The CDR3 covers 23 residues. V shed 0 bases and J 0 bases; nucleotides not matched to a gene: 19. CDR3 in DNA: TGCGCCAGCAGTGAGTCCTACCAACAGTTATCGGGACTAGCGGACGTCTCCTACAATGAGCAGTTCTTC. Its translation is CASSESYQQLSGLADVSYNEQFF.

The CDR3 DNA reads TGTGCCAGCTCACCAAATAACTTAGCCTACGAGCAGTACTTC. Its protein is CASSPNNLAYEQYF. The chain joins TRBV18 to TRBJ2-7; D is uncertain. In germline, CDR1 is KGHSH, CDR2 LQKENI. The CDR3 consists of 14 residues. The V and J ends lost 2 bases and 2 bases respectively, with 10 bases between them.

The chain is built from TRBV28 and TRBJ1-4, with D possibly being TRBD1 (5 bases). V lost 1 base and J lost 4, with 13 bases in between. The CDR3 loop spans 16 amino acids. Germline lookup yields CDR1 MDHEN and CDR2 SYDVKM. The DNA of the CDR3 is TGTGCCAGCAGTTTATCCTCCGGGACGGGTAATGAAAAACTGTTTTTT. Its translation: CASSLSSGTGNEKLFF.

The chain employs TRBV6-5 and TRBJ1-2; maybe TRBD1 (6 bases). Germline loops: CDR1 MNHEY, CDR2 SVGAGI. Between the trimmed V and J ends, which lost 6 bases and 6 bases, there was a span of 17 bases. This CDR3 contains 14 residues. The CDR3 DNA reads as TGTGCCAGCAGACGATCAGGGGAAGGGCATGGCTACACCTTC. Residues: CASRRSGEGHGYTF.

This chain connects TRBV27 to TRBJ2-3; 8 bases are a match to TRBD1. The J segment lost 5 bases and the V segment lost 5 bases, leaving 12 bases of the junction unmatched. This CDR3 spans 16 amino acids. Germline assignment: CDR1 MNHEY and CDR2 SMNVEV (reference sequence). CDR3 sequence: CASSPGIQGAVDTQYF. The DNA for the CDR3 is TGTGCCAGCAGTCCCGGTATCCAGGGGGCAGTAGATACGCAGTATTTT.